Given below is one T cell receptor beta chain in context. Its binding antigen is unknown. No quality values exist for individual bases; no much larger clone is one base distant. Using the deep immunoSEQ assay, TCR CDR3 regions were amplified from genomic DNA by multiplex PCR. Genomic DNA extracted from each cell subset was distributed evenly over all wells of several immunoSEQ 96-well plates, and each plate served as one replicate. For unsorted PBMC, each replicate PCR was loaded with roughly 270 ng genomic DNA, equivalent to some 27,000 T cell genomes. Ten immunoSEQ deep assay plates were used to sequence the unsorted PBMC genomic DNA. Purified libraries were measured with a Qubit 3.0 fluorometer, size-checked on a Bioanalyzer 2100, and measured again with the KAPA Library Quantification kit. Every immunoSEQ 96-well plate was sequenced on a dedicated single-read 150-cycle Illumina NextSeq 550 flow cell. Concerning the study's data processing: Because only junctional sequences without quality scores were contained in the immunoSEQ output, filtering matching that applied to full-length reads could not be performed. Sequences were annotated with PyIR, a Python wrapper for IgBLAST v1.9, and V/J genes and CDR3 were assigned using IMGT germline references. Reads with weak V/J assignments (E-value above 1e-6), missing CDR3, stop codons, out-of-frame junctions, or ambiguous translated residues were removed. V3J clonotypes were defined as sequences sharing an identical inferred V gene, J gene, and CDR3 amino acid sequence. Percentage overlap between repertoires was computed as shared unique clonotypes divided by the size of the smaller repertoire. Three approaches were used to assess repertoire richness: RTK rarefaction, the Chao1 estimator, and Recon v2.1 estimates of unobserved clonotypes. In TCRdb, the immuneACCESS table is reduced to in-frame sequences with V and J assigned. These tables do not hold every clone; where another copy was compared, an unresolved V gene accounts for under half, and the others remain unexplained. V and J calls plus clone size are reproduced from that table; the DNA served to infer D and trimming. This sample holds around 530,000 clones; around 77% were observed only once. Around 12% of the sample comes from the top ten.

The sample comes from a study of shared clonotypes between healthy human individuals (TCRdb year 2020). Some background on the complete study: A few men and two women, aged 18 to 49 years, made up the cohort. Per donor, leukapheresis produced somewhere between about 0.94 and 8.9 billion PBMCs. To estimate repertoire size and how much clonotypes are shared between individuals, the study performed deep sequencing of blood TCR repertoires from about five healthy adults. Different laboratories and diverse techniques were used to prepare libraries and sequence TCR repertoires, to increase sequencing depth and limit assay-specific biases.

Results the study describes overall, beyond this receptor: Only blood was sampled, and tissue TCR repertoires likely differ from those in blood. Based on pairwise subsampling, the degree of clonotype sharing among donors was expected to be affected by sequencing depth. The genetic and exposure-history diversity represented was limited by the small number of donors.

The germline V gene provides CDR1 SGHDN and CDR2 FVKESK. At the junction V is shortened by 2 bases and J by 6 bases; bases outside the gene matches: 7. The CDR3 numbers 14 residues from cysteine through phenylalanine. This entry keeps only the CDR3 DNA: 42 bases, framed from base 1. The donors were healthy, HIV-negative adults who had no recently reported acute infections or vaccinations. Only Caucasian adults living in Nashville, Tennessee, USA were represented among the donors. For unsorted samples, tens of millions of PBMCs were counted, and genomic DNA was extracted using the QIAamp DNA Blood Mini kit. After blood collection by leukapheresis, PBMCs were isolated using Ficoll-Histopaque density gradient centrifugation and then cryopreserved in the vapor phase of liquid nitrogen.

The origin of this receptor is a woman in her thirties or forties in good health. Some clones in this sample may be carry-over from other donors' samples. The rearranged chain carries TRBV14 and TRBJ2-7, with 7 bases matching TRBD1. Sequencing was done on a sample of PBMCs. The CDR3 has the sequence CASSQTGAVVEQYF. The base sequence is TGTGCCAGCAGCCAAACAGGGGCCGTCGTCGAGCAGTACTTC. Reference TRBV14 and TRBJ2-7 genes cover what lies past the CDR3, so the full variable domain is EAGVTQFPSHSVIEKGQTVTLRCDPISGHDNLYWYRRVMGKEIKFLLHFVKESKQDESGMPNNRFLAERTGGTYSTLKVQPAELEDSGVYFCASSQTGAVVEQYFGPGTRLTVT.